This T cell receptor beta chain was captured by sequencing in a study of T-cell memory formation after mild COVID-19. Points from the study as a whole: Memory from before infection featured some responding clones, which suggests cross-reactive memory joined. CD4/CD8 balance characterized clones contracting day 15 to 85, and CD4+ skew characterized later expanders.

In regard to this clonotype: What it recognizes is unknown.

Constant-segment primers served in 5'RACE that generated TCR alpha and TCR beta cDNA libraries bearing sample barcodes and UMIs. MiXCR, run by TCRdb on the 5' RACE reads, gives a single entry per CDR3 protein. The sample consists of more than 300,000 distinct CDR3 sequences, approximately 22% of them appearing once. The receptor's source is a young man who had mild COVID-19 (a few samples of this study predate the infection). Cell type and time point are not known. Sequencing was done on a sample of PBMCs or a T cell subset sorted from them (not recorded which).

Here the CDR3 reads CASSSLLDRGTEAFF. As DNA, the CDR3 is TGTGCCAGCAGTTCCCTTTTGGACCGAGGAACTGAAGCTTTCTTT. This chain links TRBV6-2 or TRBV6-3 with TRBJ1-1, with no clear D. Germline CDR1 MNHEY, CDR2 SVGEGT. The CDR3 has 15 residues. V dropped 4 bases and J dropped 5 bases, with 17 bases sitting between them.